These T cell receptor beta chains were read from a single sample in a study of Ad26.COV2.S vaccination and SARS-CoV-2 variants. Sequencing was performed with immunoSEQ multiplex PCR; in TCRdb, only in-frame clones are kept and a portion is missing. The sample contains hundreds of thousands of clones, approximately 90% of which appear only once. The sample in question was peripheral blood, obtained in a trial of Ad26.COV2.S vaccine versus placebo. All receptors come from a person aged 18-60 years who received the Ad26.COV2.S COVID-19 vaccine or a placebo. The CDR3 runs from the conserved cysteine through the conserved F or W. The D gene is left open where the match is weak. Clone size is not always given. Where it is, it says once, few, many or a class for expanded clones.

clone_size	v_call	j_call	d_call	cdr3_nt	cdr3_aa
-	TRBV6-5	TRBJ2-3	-	TGTGCCAGCAGTCAGGGGATGGGCACAGATACGCAGTATTTT	CASSQGMGTDTQYF
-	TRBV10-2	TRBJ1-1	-	TGCGCCAGCAGGGGAACAGGTTTGAACACTGAAGCTTTCTTT	CASRGTGLNTEAFF
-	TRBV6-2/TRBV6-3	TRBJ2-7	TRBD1	TGTGCCAGCAGTTACACTCCGGGACAGGGGGCCCTAGACTACGAGCAGTACTTC	CASSYTPGQGALDYEQYF
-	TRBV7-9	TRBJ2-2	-	TGTGCCAGCAGCTACTACAGGGACCTGACCGGGGAGCTGTTTTTT	CASSYYRDLTGELFF
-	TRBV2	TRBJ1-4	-	TGTGCCAGCATGGAGACGTCTTGGGAAAAACTGTTTTTT	CASMETSWEKLFF
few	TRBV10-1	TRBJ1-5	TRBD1	TGCGCCAGCAGTGAGTCGGACAGCCCCGGCGCAGGGGGGTTCCAGCCCCAGCATTTT	CASSESDSPGAGGFQPQHF
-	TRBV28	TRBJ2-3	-	TGTGCCAGCAGACCCGCCGGGGTCGGGGACACAGATACGCAGTATTTT	CASRPAGVGDTDTQYF
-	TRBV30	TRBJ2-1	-	TGTGCCTGGAGACAGGTCCTAAATGAGCAGTTCTTC	CAWRQVLNEQFF
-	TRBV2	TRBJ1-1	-	TGTGCCAGCAGTGCGCGCGGGACATCAACTGAAGCTTTCTTT	CASSARGTSTEAFF
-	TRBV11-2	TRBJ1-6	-	TGTGCCAGCAGCTTAGATCCCGACCGAATTTCGACCCTCCACTTT	CASSLDPDRISTLHF
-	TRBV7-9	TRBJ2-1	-	TGTGCCAGCAGCTTACAGGGTCATGAGCAGTTCTTC	CASSLQGHEQFF
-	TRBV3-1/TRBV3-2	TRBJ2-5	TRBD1	TGTGCCAGCAGCCAATCCGACAGGGAAGAGACCCAGTACTTC	CASSQSDREETQYF
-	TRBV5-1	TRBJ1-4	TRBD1	TGCGCCAGCAGCTTAGCCGGGACAGGGGGAGAAAAACTGTTTTTT	CASSLAGTGGEKLFF
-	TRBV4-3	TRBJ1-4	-	TGCGCCAGCAGCCAAGGCGCGGTTTTGACTAATGAAAAACTGTTTTTT	CASSQGAVLTNEKLFF
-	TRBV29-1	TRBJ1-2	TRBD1	TGCAGCTCCCTGGGCCCCGGGACAGGGGGTGTCTATGGCTACACCTTC	CSSLGPGTGGVYGYTF
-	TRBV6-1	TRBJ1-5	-	TGTGCCAGCAGTGATAAATCGAGGGGCCTCAATCAGCCCCAGCATTTT	CASSDKSRGLNQPQHF
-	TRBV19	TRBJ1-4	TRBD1	TGTGCCAGTAGTATAGAGACAGGGAGCGCAACTAATGAAAAACTGTTTTTT	CASSIETGSATNEKLFF
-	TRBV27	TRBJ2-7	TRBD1	TGTGCCAGCAGTCATGGACAGGGTGCATACGAGCAGTACTTC	CASSHGQGAYEQYF
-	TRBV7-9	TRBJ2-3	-	TGTGCCAGCAGCTTAGAAGGCCAGGCCGCTCTCCAGGCGCAGTATTTT	CASSLEGQAALQAQYF
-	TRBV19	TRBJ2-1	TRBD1	TGTGCCAGTAGTATAGGCCGGGACAGGGCCTACAATGAGCAGTTCTTC	CASSIGRDRAYNEQFF
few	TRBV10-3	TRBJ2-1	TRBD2	TGTGCCATCAGTGAGTCGACTAGCGGGCACAATGAGCAGTTCTTC	CAISESTSGHNEQFF
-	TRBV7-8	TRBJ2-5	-	TGTGCCAGCAGCTTACGCTCGGGGAACCTCGAGACCCAGTACTTC	CASSLRSGNLETQYF
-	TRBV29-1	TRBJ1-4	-	TGCAGCGTCAGGGAGTCAACTAATGAAAAACTGTTTTTT	CSVRESTNEKLFF
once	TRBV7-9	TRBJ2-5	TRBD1	TGTGCCAGCAGCCGACAGGGGGCAGAGACCCAGTACTTC	CASSRQGAETQYF
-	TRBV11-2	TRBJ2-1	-	TGTGCCAGCAGCTTAGTTGCTACCCTCAATGAGCAGTTCTTC	CASSLVATLNEQFF
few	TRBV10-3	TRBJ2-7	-	TGTGCCATCAGGACTCGGGACGAGCAGTACTTC	CAIRTRDEQYF
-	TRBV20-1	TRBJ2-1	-	TGCAGTGCTAGAGTTAGTAGTGAGCAGTTCTTC	CSARVSSEQFF
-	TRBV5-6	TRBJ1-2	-	TGTGCCAGCAGCTTGGACAGGTACTATGGCTACACCTTC	CASSLDRYYGYTF
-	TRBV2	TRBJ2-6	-	TGTGCCAGCAGTCCGTCTTTTAAGGAGCTCTCTGGGGCCAACGTCCTGACTTTC	CASSPSFKELSGANVLTF
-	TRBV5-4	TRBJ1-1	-	TGTGCCAGCAGCTCTAGTACTCAGGGGATGAACACTGAAGCTTTCTTT	CASSSSTQGMNTEAFF
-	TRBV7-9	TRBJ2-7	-	TGTGCCAGCAGCTTAGAGGGTCGGGGAGACGAGCAGTACTTC	CASSLEGRGDEQYF
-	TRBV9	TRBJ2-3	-	TGTGCCAGCAGCGTAGCTACAGATACGCAGTATTTT	CASSVATDTQYF
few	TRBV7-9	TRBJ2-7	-	TGTGCCAGCAGCTCTTCCGTGAGGGACACCTACTCCTACGAGCAGTACTTC	CASSSSVRDTYSYEQYF
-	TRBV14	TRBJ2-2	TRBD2	TGTGCCAGCAGCCAAGTTTTTGGCGGGAGAGTGGCCGGGGAGCTGTTTTTT	CASSQVFGGRVAGELFF
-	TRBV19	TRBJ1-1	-	TGTGCCAGTAGTATTATCTCACCCCGCATCCACAGGGTGGGTACTGAAGCTTTCTTT	CASSIISPRIHRVGTEAFF
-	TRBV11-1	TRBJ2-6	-	TGTGCCAGCAGCTTAGGGGGGCCTGGGGCCAACGTCCTGACTTTC	CASSLGGPGANVLTF
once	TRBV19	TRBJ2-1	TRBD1	TGTGCCAGTAGTGCCTTAACAGGGGTCGGCTACAATGAGCAGTTCTTC	CASSALTGVGYNEQFF
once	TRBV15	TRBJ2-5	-	TGTGCCACCAGCAGAGATGTTGGCAGGGTGGAGACCCAGTACTTC	CATSRDVGRVETQYF
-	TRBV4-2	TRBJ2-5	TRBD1	TGTGCCAGCAGCCAAGAGGGGCAGGGGGCCAACCTCCAAGAGACCCAGTACTTC	CASSQEGQGANLQETQYF
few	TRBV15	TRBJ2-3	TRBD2	TGTGCCACCAGCGGTACTAGCGGGGCTAGCACAGATACGCAGTATTTT	CATSGTSGASTDTQYF
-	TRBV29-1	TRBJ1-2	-	TGCAGCGTCGATGTAGGCGCAGGAGCTACGGTTGGCTACACCTTC	CSVDVGAGATVGYTF
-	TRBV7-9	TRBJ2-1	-	TGTGCCAGCAGCTTGTCCAACTCTGACAATGAGCAGTTCTTC	CASSLSNSDNEQFF
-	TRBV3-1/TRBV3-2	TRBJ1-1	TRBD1	TGTGCCAGCAGCAACCCCTGGGGACAGGGGTTTCTCGAAACTTTCTTT	CASSNPWGQGFLETFF
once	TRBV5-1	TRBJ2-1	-	TGCGCCAGCAGCAAACTAGGTGATGAGCAGTTCTTC	CASSKLGDEQFF
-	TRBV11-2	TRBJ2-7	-	TGTGCCAGCAGCTCCCCCGGCCGGACTGGATCCTACGAGCAGTACTTC	CASSSPGRTGSYEQYF
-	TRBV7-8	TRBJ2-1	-	TGTGCCAGCAGCTTTCGCGGGGTGGCCTACAATGAGCAGTTCTTC	CASSFRGVAYNEQFF
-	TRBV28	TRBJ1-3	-	TGTGCCAGCAGTGAGTGGCGGGAAAGCTCTGGAAACACCATATATTTT	CASSEWRESSGNTIYF
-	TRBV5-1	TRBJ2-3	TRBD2	TGCGCCAGCAGCCCGGGGTTAGCGGGAGGGAGAGATACGCAGTATTTT	CASSPGLAGGRDTQYF
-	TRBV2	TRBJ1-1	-	TGTGCCAGCAGTACACAACCAGGGAACACTGAAGCTTTCTTT	CASSTQPGNTEAFF
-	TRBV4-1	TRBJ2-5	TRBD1	TGCGCCAGCAGCCGTCCCGGGACAGGGCGGCAAGAGACCCAGTACTTC	CASSRPGTGRQETQYF
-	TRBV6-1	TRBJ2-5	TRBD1	TGTGCCAGCAGTGAACCCATGGACAGGAATAGGGAGACCCAGTACTTC	CASSEPMDRNRETQYF
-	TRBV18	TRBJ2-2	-	TGTGCCAGCTCACCCCAAGGGGCGCGACCGGACACCGGGGAGCTGTTTTTT	CASSPQGARPDTGELFF
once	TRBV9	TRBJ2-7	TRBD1	TGTGCCAGCAGCCAAGGGGACAGCCCCTACGAGCAGTACTTC	CASSQGDSPYEQYF
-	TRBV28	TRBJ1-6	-	TGTGCCAGCAGTTTAATGGATTCACCCCTCCACTTT	CASSLMDSPLHF
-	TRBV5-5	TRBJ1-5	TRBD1	TGTGCCAGCAGCTTGACAGGGGATGGTCAGCCCCAGCATTTT	CASSLTGDGQPQHF